The entry that follows covers one T cell receptor beta chain sequence. This specimen comes from a study of blood T cell repertoires in COVID-19. About the study: In each case, the material was cDNA or gDNA derived from T cells, B-cell-depleted T cells, or PBMCs.

In the study's own analysis: Estimates of nucleated cell counts were drawn from the amplification of reference gene primers. Assay: immunoSEQ multiplex PCR; the TCRdb copy retains only in-frame clones and omits some. The DNA was the basis for D and trimming; V, J and clone size are from that table. Here the sample spans roughly 190,000 clones, less than 85% being singletons. CDR1 and CDR2 (germline): SGHNT, YYREEE (reference sequence). With V trimmed by 2 bases and J by 7 bases, 6 bases remained unmatched. This CDR3 is 15 amino acids long. The clonotype was recovered from a woman aged 50 to 60 with acute or convalescent COVID-19. The sequenced sample was peripheral blood. The rearrangement uses TRBV5-4 and TRBJ1-6; 7 positions match TRBD1. CDR3 bases: TGTGCCAGCAGCTTTACAGGGGATGGGAATTCACCCCTCCACTTT. It translates to CASSFTGDGNSPLHF.